The entry below gives a single T cell receptor (beta chain) sequence along with its context. Its antigen specificity is not known. No base qualities exist here, and no much larger clone lies one base off it. The V and J ends are trimmed by 4 bases and 5 bases, leaving 12 bases between them. From the cysteine through the phenylalanine, the CDR3 covers 14 amino acids. Kept here is only the CDR3 DNA, which spans 42 bases and is read in frame from base 1. CDR1 and CDR2 (LGHNA, YSLEER) derive from the germline V gene. This specimen's time point label, per the study, means: about 28 days (+/-7) after the second vaccine dose. Because spike-specific TCR depth and breadth did not differ between the two schedules, AZD1222 recipients who got a second dose at roughly 4 weeks were pooled with those who got a second dose at roughly 12 weeks. Vaccinee samples were obtained from the UK trials COV001 and COV002, which included a single-blind randomized controlled phase 2/3 trial of AZD1222 (ChAdOx1 nCoV-19) in healthy adults. For TCRbeta chain sequencing, PBMC samples from trial participants were taken at day 0 and at day 28 after the second dose.

This sample was taken from a study of T cell responses to AZD1222 COVID-19 vaccine (dated by TCRdb to the early 2020s). With respect to the entire study: A total of over 230 trial participants underwent TCR sequencing, of whom about 210 had received two doses of AZD1222 and roughly 26 had received two doses of the MenACWY control vaccine. Trial participants were enrolled by age into 18-55, 56-69 and 70-plus year subgroups, with around 150, 28 and 57 TCR-sequenced participants respectively. On the study overall, not on this receptor specifically: The vaccine-associated CD4 TCRs covered the entire spike protein, and the dominant responses fell in regions 160-218 and 743-854. Conclusions about previously exposed vaccinees were limited because only a handful of AZD1222 recipients were SARS-CoV-2 seropositive at baseline. Nearly half of unique spike-specific TCRs reportedly recognized epitopes outside regions mutated in the B.1.351 and B.1.1.7 variants. Participants were mostly white British, with more females than males. The authors suggested clonal diversity may have been underestimated. The 56-69-year group was small, and its depth increase did not reach significance, likely because of low power. A significant rise in spike-specific TCR breadth and depth was observed after two AZD1222 doses relative to day 0 and relative to MenACWY recipients. Because no samples from the day 14 peak response were available, repertoires could be characterized only after the peak T cell response.

The CDR3 regions of human TCRbeta chains were subjected to immunosequencing. Processing in the source paper ran as follows. TCRs in the repertoires were matched against a reference library of SARS-CoV-2-specific TCRs that had been generated with the MIRA antigen-specificity platform. Breadth meant the fraction of unique TCRs that were SARS-CoV-2-associated, whereas depth meant the fraction of total T cells that were SARS-CoV-2-associated. Using the MIRA data, every spike-specific TCR was mapped to the spike region that the TCR reacted to and assigned to either a CD4 or a CD8 class. Log10-transformed breadth and depth values were compared by one-way ANOVA with Sidak's multiple comparisons tests. Held by TCRdb, this immuneACCESS table contains in-frame sequences only and omits some clones. Under half of the omission traces to an unresolved V gene where checked; the cause of the rest is unknown. The DNA was the basis for D and trimming; V, J and clone size are from that table. The sample records roughly 150,000 clones, 88% of which are singletons. The ten largest clones take up 3% to 4% of the sample.

This receptor was identified in an adult who received the AZD1222 COVID-19 vaccine. Sequences were derived from peripheral blood, sampled 28 days after the second AZD1222 dose. In this chain, TRBV4-3 is recombined with TRBJ2-1; confidence is insufficient to name the D gene. The sequenced DNA is TGCGCCAGCAGCCTAGAGGATTCAGACAATGAGCAGTTCTTC. Its protein reads: CASSLEDSDNEQFF.